The rows below give T cell receptor beta chains drawn from one sample of a study of CD8 T cells in Susac syndrome. In TCRdb, the immunoSEQ multiplex PCR reads were re-called with MiXCR into one record per CDR3 protein. The sample records under 150,000 distinct CDR3 sequences, roughly 94% being singletons. The sample taken for sequencing was CD4+ T cells from PBMCs. All receptors derive from a human donor with multiple sclerosis. CDR3s include the opening cysteine and the closing phenylalanine or tryptophan. A D gene is named only where the DNA matches it firmly. Expanded clones get a size class; other rows say once, few or many, or leave the size out.

-	TRBJ1-1	TRBV19	once	TGTGCCAGTATGATCAGGGGCACTGAAGCTTTCTTT	CASMIRGTEAFF
-	TRBJ2-3	TRBV4-3	-	TGCGCCAGCAGCCCTGAATTGACTAGTCGGGATACGCAGTATTTT	CASSPELTSRDTQYF
TRBD2	TRBJ2-2	TRBV30	-	TGTGCCTGGAGTATCGGAACCACTAGCGGGGCGGGCGGGGAGCTGTTTTTT	CAWSIGTTSGAGGELFF
TRBD2	TRBJ2-3	TRBV5-8	-	TGTGCCAGCAGGCCGGGACTAGCGGGGGAAACAGATACGCAGTATTTT	CASRPGLAGETDTQYF
-	TRBJ2-2	TRBV3-1	-	TGTGCCAGCAGCCAAGTCCCCCGGGCCACCGGGGAGCTGTTTTTT	CASSQVPRATGELFF
TRBD1	TRBJ2-5	TRBV29-1	once	TGCAGCGTGAGGGACAGGGGTCGGACCCAGTACTTC	CSVRDRGRTQYF
-	TRBJ2-3	TRBV4-3	-	TGCGCCAGCAGCCAAGAGCGTTTCCTCACAGATACGCAGTATTTT	CASSQERFLTDTQYF
TRBD2	TRBJ2-3	TRBV3-1	-	TGTGCCAGCAGCCAAGTACTAGCGGGGGGGACAGATACGCAGTATTTT	CASSQVLAGGTDTQYF
-	TRBJ1-4	TRBV19	once	TGTGCCAGCCGGAGGGGACGTGGGAAGGAAAAACTGTTTTTT	CASRRGRGKEKLFF
TRBD2	TRBJ2-2	TRBV6-2/TRBV6-3	-	TGTGCCAGCACCCTTAGCGGGATCACCGGGGAGCTGTTTTTT	CASTLSGITGELFF
-	TRBJ1-1	TRBV5-6	-	TGTGCCAGCAGCTTGACAGGAGATGAAGCTTTCTTT	CASSLTGDEAFF
-	TRBJ2-6	TRBV30	-	TGTGCCTGGGACACCTTTAAGGAGGGGGCGAGTGGGGCCAACGTCCTGACTTTC	CAWDTFKEGASGANVLTF
TRBD1	TRBJ1-2	TRBV6-5	-	TGTGCCAGCGGGGAACAGGGGATGGTTTATGGCTACACCTTC	CASGEQGMVYGYTF
-	TRBJ2-7	TRBV23-1	-	TGCGCCAGCAGTCAATCTGGACCCCTAGGCAAGAGGGGGGGTTACGAGCAGTACTTC	CASSQSGPLGKRGGYEQYF
-	TRBJ1-5	TRBV4-1	-	TGCGCCAGCAGCCAAGTGGGGAGGTCCGGGCAGCCCCAGCATTTT	CASSQVGRSGQPQHF
-	TRBJ1-1	TRBV6-6	-	TGTGCCAGCAGTTCCATGAACACTGAAGCTTTCTTT	CASSSMNTEAFF
-	TRBJ2-5	TRBV20-1	-	TGCAGTGCTAGTGGTACTTTTGCCCAGTACTTC	CSASGTFAQYF
TRBD1	TRBJ2-6	TRBV4-1	-	TGCGCCAGCAGCCACCTCGTTCCGACAGGGATCTCTGGGGCCAACGTCCTGACTTTC	CASSHLVPTGISGANVLTF
TRBD1	TRBJ1-1	TRBV3-1	-	TGTGCCAGCAGCCAAGGACAGGGGGTCGCTGAAGCTTTCTTT	CASSQGQGVAEAFF
-	TRBJ2-5	TRBV7-9	-	TGTGCCAGCAGCACTTTAGGGTCGGAGACCCAGTACTTC	CASSTLGSETQYF
-	TRBJ1-1	TRBV3-1	-	TGTGCCAGCAGCCAAGAAGGGGGGGTGAACACTGAAGCTTTCTTT	CASSQEGGVNTEAFF
TRBD2	TRBJ2-1	TRBV12-3/TRBV12-4	-	TGTGCCAGCAGTTTCGGGCGGGAGGTCCCCTCCTACAATGAGCAGTTCTTC	CASSFGREVPSYNEQFF
TRBD2	TRBJ2-7	TRBV6-2/TRBV6-3	-	TGTGCCAGCAGTTACTTAGCGGGGGCAACCTACGAGCAGTACTTC	CASSYLAGATYEQYF
-	TRBJ2-2	TRBV29-1	-	TGCAGCGTTGGCTTGGGCTCGAGGACCGGGGAGCTGTTTTTT	CSVGLGSRTGELFF
TRBD1	TRBJ1-3	TRBV7-2	-	TGTGCCAGCAGCGCCCGACAGGGCCCCTCTGGAAACACCATATATTTT	CASSARQGPSGNTIYF
TRBD1	TRBJ2-7	TRBV5-1	-	TGCGCCAGCAGCCAGGACAGGGGGGTCGAGCAGTACTTC	CASSQDRGVEQYF
-	TRBJ1-1	TRBV10-3	-	TGTGCCATCAGGGACACCTGGGACACTGAAGCTTTCTTT	CAIRDTWDTEAFF
-	TRBJ2-7	TRBV7-2	-	TGTGCCAGCAGCTTAGAACGGTCCTCCTACGAGCAGTACTTC	CASSLERSSYEQYF
-	TRBJ1-2	TRBV5-6	-	TGTGCCAGCAGCTTGGAACTTATCTATGGCTACACCTTC	CASSLELIYGYTF
-	TRBJ2-3	TRBV5-1	-	TGCGCCAGCAGCCGCCGGACAGCTAGCACAGATACGCAGTATTTT	CASSRRTASTDTQYF
TRBD2	TRBJ2-7	TRBV12-3/TRBV12-4	few	TGTGCCAGCAGTCTAGCGGGACCCCGCGGGAAGCAGTACTTC	CASSLAGPRGKQYF